This T cell receptor (beta chain) comes out of a study of blood T cell repertoires in COVID-19. Study-wide context: In each case, the material was cDNA or gDNA derived from T cells, B-cell-depleted T cells, or PBMCs.

J was trimmed by 0 bases and V by 3 bases; bases with no gene match: 7. The CDR3 contains 17 residues. The V gene's germline CDR1 is SNHLY and CDR2 FYNNEI. Only in-frame clones appear in the TCRdb table, and some are missing; sequencing was by immunoSEQ multiplex PCR. Here the sample spans about 66,000 clones, over 85% being singletons. The TCR comes from a man aged 55 to 70 with acute or convalescent COVID-19. The chain combines TRBV2 with TRBJ2-2; the match to TRBD1 covers 7 bases. Sequenced input: peripheral blood. The CDR3 region has the DNA TGTGCCAGCAGTGATTCGCACAGGGGCGCGAACACCGGGGAGCTGTTTTTT. It codes for CASSDSHRGANTGELFF. Variable domain in full (rest from reference TRBV2 and TRBJ2-2): EPEVTQTPSHQVTQMGQEVILRCVPISNHLYFYWYRQILGQKVEFLVSFYNNEISEKSEIFDDQFSVERPDGSNFTLKIRSTKLEDSAMYFCASSDSHRGANTGELFFGEGSRLTVL.